A selection of T cell receptor beta chains follows, all from one sample in a study of post-analysis software for immune sequencing data. TCRdb passed the PCR reads through MiXCR, listing each CDR3 protein once. The table records over 700,000 distinct CDR3 sequences, roughly 27% of them present only once. Sequencing was done on a sample of blood. The receptors derive from a girl aged 5-17 years with multiple sclerosis. CDR3s include the opening cysteine and the closing phenylalanine or tryptophan. A D gene is named only where the DNA matches it firmly. Only some rows state a clone size, as once, few, many or a class for expanded clones.

j_call | clone_size | v_call | d_call | cdr3_aa | cdr3_nt
TRBJ2-2 | . | TRBV27 | . | CASSSPGGTGELFF | TGTGCCAGCAGCTCCCCCGGTGGCACCGGGGAGCTGTTTTTT
TRBJ2-1 | . | TRBV6-2/TRBV6-3 | . | CASSYSPGTGSKQFF | TGTGCCAGCAGTTACTCCCCCGGGACTGGAAGTAAGCAGTTCTTC
TRBJ2-7 | . | TRBV9 | TRBD1 | CASSPPPGQSPYEQYF | TGTGCCAGCAGCCCCCCCCCGGGACAGAGCCCCTACGAGCAGTACTTC
TRBJ2-7 | . | TRBV3-1 | . | CASSQGRSYLYEQYF | TGTGCCAGCAGCCAGGGCAGGAGCTACCTCTACGAGCAGTACTTC
TRBJ1-4 | . | TRBV20-1 | . | CSALPRDEKLFF | TGCAGTGCTTTGCCCCGAGATGAAAAACTGTTTTTT
TRBJ1-2 | . | TRBV9 | . | CARSVVTGLNSNYGYTF | TGTGCCCGCAGCGTAGTCACAGGACTCAATTCTAACTATGGCTACACCTTC
TRBJ2-7 | . | TRBV27 | . | CASTSPRYEQYF | TGTGCCAGCACCTCCCCCAGGTACGAGCAGTACTTC
TRBJ2-7 | . | TRBV5-6 | TRBD2 | CASSLALAGAINEQYF | TGTGCCAGCAGCTTGGCCCTAGCGGGAGCAATTAACGAGCAGTACTTC
TRBJ2-7 | . | TRBV28 | . | CVSLRTTYEQYF | TGTGTCAGCCTGCGGACCACCTACGAGCAGTACTTC
TRBJ2-3 | few | TRBV7-8 | . | CASSLFSSTDTQYF | TGTGCCAGCAGCTTATTTTCTAGCACAGATACGCAGTATTTT
TRBJ2-3 | few | TRBV3-1 | . | CASSPTTRLTADTQYF | TGTGCCAGCAGCCCAACAACCAGACTGACGGCAGATACGCAGTATTTT
TRBJ2-7 | . | TRBV7-2 | TRBD1 | CASSLGTGAFYEQYF | TGTGCCAGCAGCTTAGGGACAGGGGCCTTCTACGAGCAGTACTTC
TRBJ2-1 | . | TRBV12-3/TRBV12-4 | TRBD1 | CATTGDSHLYEQFF | TGTGCCACAACCGGGGACAGTCATTTGTATGAGCAGTTCTTC
TRBJ2-7 | few | TRBV20-1 | . | CSADRDNSYEQYF | TGCAGTGCAGACCGGGACAACTCCTACGAGCAGTACTTC
TRBJ2-3 | . | TRBV5-1 | . | CASSPSDTSTDTQYF | TGCGCCAGCAGCCCCAGCGACACCAGCACAGATACGCAGTATTTT
TRBJ2-3 | . | TRBV20-1 | . | CSARVGSGVGDTQYF | TGCAGTGCTAGAGTGGGCTCAGGGGTCGGAGATACGCAGTATTTT
TRBJ2-7 | . | TRBV20-1 | TRBD2 | CSAGRLAEAYEQYF | TGCAGTGCTGGAAGACTAGCGGAGGCCTACGAGCAGTACTTC
TRBJ2-1 | . | TRBV9 | . | CASSVGAQGSYNEQFF | TGTGCCAGCAGCGTGGGTGCACAGGGCTCCTACAATGAGCAGTTCTTC
TRBJ2-7 | many | TRBV20-1 | . | CSARDTAYEQYF | TGCAGTGCTAGAGATACGGCGTACGAGCAGTACTTC
TRBJ2-2 | few | TRBV7-9 | . | CASSEVGGELFF | TGTGCCAGCAGCGAGGTGGGCGGGGAGCTGTTTTTT
TRBJ2-7 | . | TRBV7-9 | . | CASSLVGGGTNEQYF | TGTGCCAGCAGCTTAGTAGGCGGCGGGACCAACGAGCAGTACTTC
TRBJ2-6 | few | TRBV20-1 | TRBD2 | CSARGGTSLPGANVLTF | TGCAGTGCTAGAGGAGGGACTAGCCTCCCTGGGGCCAACGTCCTGACTTTC
TRBJ1-2 | . | TRBV11-2 | TRBD1 | CASSPIWDRGTLSYGYTF | TGTGCCAGCAGCCCAATATGGGACAGGGGCACCCTTAGTTATGGCTACACCTTC
TRBJ1-5 | . | TRBV20-1 | TRBD1 | CSAPRQGGQPQHF | TGCAGTGCTCCCCGACAGGGAGGCCAGCCCCAGCATTTT